A selection of T cell receptor beta chains follows, all from one sample in a study of technical replicates of blood from several donors. Clones were sequenced by immunoSEQ multiplex PCR, and TCRdb holds only the in-frame ones, with some missing. The data hold 60,000 to 80,000 clones, with roughly nine tenths observed a single time. The sample consisted of PBMCs. These receptors were obtained from a human donor in good health. Some clones in this sample may be carry-over from other donors' samples. CDR3s include the opening cysteine and the closing phenylalanine or tryptophan. Fields, in order: clone size, D gene, CDR3 length, V gene, J gene, CDR3 DNA, CDR3 protein. D genes are given only for firm matches. Clone size is stated in some rows and not others, as once, few, many or a class when expanded.

NA	NA	15	TRBV2	TRBJ2-3	TGTGCCAGCAGTGAGTTGCTAGTATCCACAGATACGCAGTATTTT	CASSELLVSTDTQYF
NA	NA	16	TRBV7-9	TRBJ2-2	TGTGCCAGCAGCGATACGTTGAAGAGTCTCACCGGGGAGCTGTTTTTT	CASSDTLKSLTGELFF
NA	TRBD2	17	TRBV5-6	TRBJ2-2	TGTGCCAGCAGCCCTGGAGTGGGACTAGCGGACACCGGGGAGCTGTTTTTT	CASSPGVGLADTGELFF
few	NA	13	TRBV11-1	TRBJ1-1	TGTGCCAGCAGCTTTCTGGGGGGGCGTGAAGCTTTCTTT	CASSFLGGREAFF
NA	NA	15	TRBV4-3	TRBJ1-1	TGCGCCAGCAGCCAAGATAGGCAGGGCGACACTGAAGCTTTCTTT	CASSQDRQGDTEAFF
NA	TRBD1	20	TRBV4-1	TRBJ1-3	TGCGCCAGCAGCCAAGTCCTACGCCGGGACAGGGGGCTCTCTGGAAACACCATATATTTT	CASSQVLRRDRGLSGNTIYF
NA	TRBD1	16	TRBV5-1	TRBJ2-5	TGCGCCAGCAGTGAGCCGGGACAGGGGTTCCAAGAGACCCAGTACTTC	CASSEPGQGFQETQYF
NA	TRBD2	16	TRBV7-6	TRBJ2-7	TGTGCCAGCAGCTTAGAAGGAGCGGGGGCCACCTACGAGCAGTACTTC	CASSLEGAGATYEQYF
NA	TRBD1	13	TRBV10-3	TRBJ1-1	TGTGCCATCAGTTTGGGACAGTGGACTGAAGCTTTCTTT	CAISLGQWTEAFF
few	NA	16	TRBV19	TRBJ1-1	TGTGCCAGTAGCCTGTGGGGGGGCAAAGGGAACACTGAAGCTTTCTTT	CASSLWGGKGNTEAFF
NA	NA	15	TRBV7-9	TRBJ2-3	TGTGCCAGCAGCCCCCACCTGGGGCCACGAGATACGCAGTATTTT	CASSPHLGPRDTQYF
NA	TRBD1	15	TRBV2	TRBJ1-4	TGTGCCAGCAGACCTATGGGACAGGCTAATGAAAAACTGTTTTTT	CASRPMGQANEKLFF
NA	NA	13	TRBV6-4	TRBJ1-1	TGTGCCAGCAGTGAAATGAGGAACACTGAAGCTTTCTTT	CASSEMRNTEAFF
NA	NA	17	TRBV11-2	TRBJ1-3	TGTGCCAGCAACCCTCTTGGAGCAAGAGGTTCTGGAAACACCATATATTTT	CASNPLGARGSGNTIYF